This entry lists 5 T cell receptor beta chains sequenced from one sample in a study of identical twins. From the 5' RACE reads, TCRdb called clonotypes with MiXCR, one entry per CDR3 protein. The table includes 400,000 to 500,000 distinct CDR3 sequences, around 20% detected once. Source material: naive T cells sorted from blood. The receptors derive from a man aged 45-60 years in good health.

This clonotype was seen repeatedly, ten times or more. The rearrangement joins TRBV20-1 to TRBJ1-5, with 8 bases identical to TRBD1. Germline V gives CDR1 DFQATT, CDR2 SNEGSKA (reference sequence). The CDR3 runs to 13 residues. V was pared by 1 base and J by 7 bases, with 3 bases of the junction left unmatched. The CDR3 region is CSARVTGDQPQHF. In DNA form, the CDR3 reads TGCAGTGCTAGAGTGACAGGGGACCAGCCCCAGCATTTT.

This clonotype was detected a few times. A much larger clone differs by one base, so this may be a read error. The chain employs TRBV5-6 and TRBJ2-7, with 9 bases lining up with TRBD1. Germline assignment: CDR1 SGHDT and CDR2 YYEEEE. There are 13 residues in the CDR3. The ends lost 4 bases at V and 6 bases at J; junction bases unmatched: 5. This CDR3 is CASSRDRDSEQYF. In DNA, the CDR3 is TGTGCCAGCAGCCGGGACAGGGACTCCGAGCAGTACTTC.

This clonotype has only a few counts. J is TRBJ2-7 and V is TRBV5-1, with TRBD1 matching 9 bases. The germline gives CDR1 SGHRS, CDR2 YFSETQ. The CDR3 totals 17 residues. Trimming at V came to 1 base and at J to 0 bases, leaving 8 bases not matched to a gene. The CDR3 spells CASSLSTGGRFSYEQYF. The CDR3 nucleotides read TGCGCCAGCAGCTTGTCAACAGGGGGCCGGTTCTCCTACGAGCAGTACTTC.

This clonotype was counted ten times or more. Here the CDR3 reads CASSKGGYEQYF. The CDR3 DNA follows: TGTGCCAGCAGTAAAGGGGGCTACGAGCAGTACTTC. This chain uses TRBV6-5 with TRBJ2-7, with TRBD1 as a possible D gene (6 bases). The ends were cut back, 5 bases at V and 3 bases at J, with 8 bases in the middle. CDR3 length: 12 amino acids. Germline CDR1 MNHEY, CDR2 SVGAGI.

This clonotype was seen more than once but under ten times. The chain joins TRBV9 to TRBJ2-5; 8 nucleotides line up with TRBD1. V lost 4 bases to trimming and J lost 4 bases; unmatched junction nucleotides: 18. The germline V gene encodes CDR1 SGDLS and CDR2 YYNGEE. The CDR3 is 18 residues long. Here the CDR3 DNA reads TGTGCCAGCAGCTCCCATACCGGGTGGACAGGGTTAGGAGAGACCCAGTACTTC. It encodes CASSSHTGWTGLGETQYF. Full variable domain (rest looked up from reference TRBV9 and TRBJ2-5): DSGVTQTPKHLITATGQRVTLRCSPRSGDLSVYWYQQSLDQGLQFLIQYYNGEERAKGNILERFSAQQFPDLHSELNLSSLELGDSALYFCASSSHTGWTGLGETQYFGPGTRLLVL.